This record covers a single T cell receptor (beta chain). This receptor's antigen is unknown. One base away there is no much larger clone; base qualities are not given. The donors were healthy, HIV-negative adults with no recently reported acute infections or vaccinations. Only Caucasian adults living in Nashville, Tennessee, USA were represented among the donors. CD4+ T cells were enriched by magnetic negative selection, after which naive cells were positively selected on CD45RA and the negative fraction was taken as the memory subset. Blood was collected by leukapheresis, and PBMCs were isolated by Ficoll-Histopaque density gradient centrifugation and then cryopreserved in liquid nitrogen vapor phase. Purity and quantity of every magnetically sorted T cell population were checked by analytical flow cytometry. Each sorted fraction had its genomic DNA isolated and then quantified by UV absorbance on a Nanodrop 2000c.

Using the deep immunoSEQ assay, TCR CDR3 regions were amplified from genomic DNA by multiplex PCR. Genomic DNA extracted from each cell subset was distributed evenly over all wells of several immunoSEQ 96-well plates, and each plate served as one replicate. Each replicate PCR for sorted subsets received around 200 ng genomic DNA, equal to about 29,000 T cell genomes. Purified libraries were quantified with a Qubit 3.0 fluorometer, sized on a Bioanalyzer 2100, and re-quantified with the KAPA Library Quantification kit. A separate single-read 150-cycle Illumina NextSeq 550 flow cell was used to sequence each immunoSEQ 96-well plate. The paper's data handling went like this. Because only junctional sequences without quality scores were contained in the immunoSEQ output, filtering matching that applied to full-length reads could not be performed. Sequences were annotated with PyIR, a Python wrapper for IgBLAST v1.9, using IMGT germline references to assign V/J genes and CDR3. Reads with weak V/J assignments (E-value above 1e-6), missing CDR3, stop codons, out-of-frame junctions, or ambiguous translated residues were removed. V3J clonotypes were defined by identical inferred V gene, J gene, and CDR3 amino acid sequence. Percentage overlap between repertoires was computed as shared unique clonotypes divided by the size of the smaller repertoire. Three approaches were used to assess repertoire richness: RTK rarefaction, the Chao1 estimator, and Recon v2.1 estimates of unobserved clonotypes. For all TCRbeta clonotypes obtained by the gDNA method from a handful of donors, generation probabilities were computed with OLGA. TCRdb provides this immuneACCESS table in a form limited to in-frame rearrangements. Some clones are lacking; in checked studies, under half of them reflect an unresolved V gene, and why the rest are absent is not known. V and J calls and clone size are as listed in that table; D and trimming were resolved from the DNA. Present in this sample are approximately 1,500,000 clones, approximately 98% of which were seen just once. Of the sample, around 0.47% falls within the top ten clones.

The sample originates from a study of shared clonotypes between healthy human individuals (dated by TCRdb to 2020 to 2021). A note on the overall study: Two women and a few men aged 18 to 49 years were included in the cohort. Libraries were prepared and TCR repertoires were sequenced by different laboratories using diverse techniques, in order to increase sequencing depth and limit assay-specific biases. Each donor's leukapheresis produced roughly between roughly 0.85 and 9.5 billion PBMCs. Per donor, three plates each were used for CD4 naive and CD4 memory, two for CD8 naive, and one for CD8 memory. The study deeply sequenced blood TCR repertoires of about 5 healthy adults to estimate repertoire size and the extent of clonotype sharing between individuals. General study outcomes and caveats: Sharing across a few donors was observed for about 5% of naive CD4, about 4% of naive CD8, 2.3% of memory CD4, and about 0.4% of memory CD8 clonotypes. Even with the large sequencing depth, rarefaction of the sorted-subset datasets indicated that sequencing was incomplete. Naive subsets generally had larger estimated clonotype richness than memory subsets did. The small number of donors limited the genetic and exposure-history diversity represented. Only blood was sampled, and tissue TCR repertoires likely differ from those in blood. Pairwise subsampling indicated that sequencing depth was expected to affect the degree of clonotype sharing among donors. Clonotypes shared by all four sorted-subset donors showed higher generation probabilities than non-shared clonotypes.

There are 12 amino acids in the CDR3, from cysteine to phenylalanine inclusive. Only CDR3 DNA remains: 36 bases, in frame from the first base. Here V drops 4 bases and J drops 7 bases, and the junction holds 7 bases not matched to any gene. Taken from the germline V gene (reference sequence), the CDR1 and CDR2 loops are GTSNPN and SVGIG. The sequence joins TRBV30 to TRBJ2-7; 7 bases in the middle match TRBD2. This TCR was sampled from a man aged 25 to 40 in good health. Sequenced sample: naive CD4+ T cells sorted from blood. The label giving this sample's cell subset or site can be read as: CD45RA+ positively selected. The bases read TGTGCCTGGACTGTTGGAGCGGGAGAGCAGTACTTC. This sequence encodes CAWTVGAGEQYF.